This TCR beta chain comes out of a study of cytomegalovirus exposure and HLA in healthy donors. This clone was seen only a few times. Its specificity is not known. Researchers ran the PCR with 60 Vbeta and 13 Jbeta primers. Generated by immunoSEQ multiplex PCR, the TCRdb table keeps only in-frame clones and is missing some. The repertoire includes approximately 110,000 clones, approximately 69% of them detected once, and 4.2% sits in the top ten. Findings and limits, study-wide: Because they were indistinguishable, some V segments, including TRBV6-2 and TRBV6-3, were excluded. Some public TCRs appeared in many individuals, while most sequences were rare. Per a prior analysis, the majority of TCR beta V segments were productive roughly 90% or roughly 30% of the time. Presence/absence results assume similar sequencing depth per donor, which may not hold.

This CDR3 spans 14 amino acids. The sequence derives from a woman aged 40 to 50 in good health and CMV-seropositive. The chain employs TRBV21-1 and TRBJ1-4; no DNA check was done on the table's D call, TRBD1. TRBV21-1 is a known pseudogene. The sequencing sample was made of PBMCs. Here the CDR3 DNA reads TGTGCCAGCAGCAACGTGAGGGGGAGTGAAAAACTGTTTTTT. This codes for CASSNVRGSEKLFF.